This entry is about one TCR beta chain. Its antigen remains unidentified. The source of the sample is a study of T cell responses to AZD1222 COVID-19 vaccine. Findings of the study overall: There were mostly white British donors and more females than males, and clonal diversity was possibly underestimated. The study identified only six AZD1222 recipients as seropositive at baseline. Epitopes outside B.1.351 and B.1.1.7 mutated regions reportedly drew nearly half of spike TCRs.

There are 17 residues in the CDR3. V was cut by 2 bases and J by 2 bases, with 17 bases left in between. Germline V CDR1 and CDR2: LGHNT, FRNRAP. Clones were read by immunoSEQ multiplex PCR, and TCRdb kept only the in-frame ones, dropping some. This sample has some 200,000 clones, with approximately 90% found just once. Material: peripheral blood, obtained 28 days after the second AZD1222 dose. The chain couples TRBV12-5 to TRBJ2-3; maybe TRBD2 (5 bases). The sequence was obtained from an adult who received the AZD1222 COVID-19 vaccine. CDR3 residues: CASGLQTGTIHTDTQYF. The CDR3 coding sequence is TGTGCTAGTGGTTTGCAAACGGGAACTATACACACAGATACGCAGTATTTT.